The 6 T cell receptor beta chains in this list originate from one sample, sequenced in a study of blood T cell repertoires in COVID-19. TCRdb's table, derived via immunoSEQ multiplex PCR, lists solely in-frame clones and lacks some. The sample shows roughly 500,000 clones, 70% to 90% of them seen only once. Sequenced sample: peripheral blood. These receptors were collected from a human donor in a cohort sampled during active COVID-19.

V is TRBV4-1 and J is TRBJ1-6; 9 nucleotides agree with TRBD1. Germline assignment: CDR1 MGHRA and CDR2 YSYEKL. This CDR3 has 15 residues. The V segment lost 3 bases and the J segment 5 bases; nucleotides outside the gene matches: 2. The CDR3 loop reads CASSHGDRDNSPLHF. CDR3 in DNA: TGCGCCAGCAGCCATGGGGACAGGGATAATTCACCCCTCCACTTT.

The chain couples TRBV3-1 (or the pseudogene TRBV3-2) to TRBJ1-2; TRBD1 aligns across 7 bases. Germline lookup yields CDR1 LGHDT and CDR2 YNNKEL (reference sequence). The CDR3 length is 15 residues. Trimming removed 2 bases from V and 10 bases from J; junction bases left unmatched: 13. The DNA for the CDR3 is TGTGCCAGCAGCCAAAGGTATACAGGGGTGGGAGACTACACCTTC. Translation: CASSQRYTGVGDYTF.

The chain uses TRBV9 and TRBJ2-5; D perhaps matches TRBD2 (6 bases). Looked up from germline, CDR1 is SGDLS and CDR2 is YYNGEE. CDR3 length equals 13 residues. V gave up 3 bases and J gave up 6 bases, with 12 bases separating them. CDR3 in amino acids: CASSGVGGQTQYF. CDR3 sequence (DNA): TGTGCCAGCAGCGGCGTCGGGGGACAGACCCAGTACTTC.

The chain joins TRBV19 to TRBJ2-7, with 8 bases matching TRBD1. Germline assignment: CDR1 LNHDA and CDR2 SQIVND (reference sequence). V dropped 5 bases and J dropped 0; count of bases not matched to a gene: 6. The CDR3 has 15 amino acids. CDR3 region: CASSERGQGSYEQYF. Written as DNA, the CDR3 is TGTGCCAGTAGTGAAAGAGGACAGGGCTCCTACGAGCAGTACTTC. Using reference TRBV19 and TRBJ2-7 for the parts outside the CDR3, the full variable domain is DGGITQSPKYLFRKEGQNVTLSCEQNLNHDAMYWYRQDPGQGLRLIYYSQIVNDFQKGDIAEGYSVSREKKESFPLTVTSAQKNPTAFYLCASSERGQGSYEQYFGPGTRLTVT.

The V and J genes are TRBV19 and TRBJ2-7, with D tentatively TRBD2 (5 bases). Germline loops: CDR1 LNHDA, CDR2 SQIVND (reference sequence). Trimming left V 3 bases short and J 5 bases short, with 14 bases between. This CDR3 region has 14 residues. The CDR3 DNA reads TGTGCCAGTAGTATCCGGCGAGGGTCCCACGAGCAGTACTTC. It encodes CASSIRRGSHEQYF.

This clone was counted once. V gene TRBV30 combines with J gene TRBJ1-5; D is unresolved. CDR3 length: 14 residues. V dropped 4 bases and J dropped 2 bases, with 12 bases sitting between them. Germline assignment: CDR1 GTSNPN and CDR2 SVGIG (reference sequence). The CDR3 reads CAWNPFGGNQPQHF. CDR3 in DNA: TGTGCCTGGAACCCATTTGGAGGCAATCAGCCCCAGCATTTT.